The 4 T cell receptor beta chains in this list originate from one sample, sequenced in a study of blood T cell repertoires in COVID-19. Libraries were prepared by immunoSEQ multiplex PCR; TCRdb keeps only in-frame clonotypes and omits some of them. The data contain 200,000 to 300,000 clones, approximately 90% of them singletons. The sample taken for sequencing was peripheral blood. The receptors were sampled from a man aged 55-75 years who had recovered from COVID-19.

J is TRBJ2-1 and V is TRBV5-1, with 9 positions matching TRBD1. J was trimmed by 3 bases and V by 4 bases; bases with no gene match: 8. In germline, CDR1 is SGHRS, CDR2 YFSETQ. There are 16 residues in the CDR3. The CDR3 loop reads CASSPPGQGNYNEQFF. The CDR3 bases are TGCGCCAGCAGCCCTCCGGGACAGGGTAACTACAATGAGCAGTTCTTC.

V gene TRBV5-1 combines with J gene TRBJ1-4; D gene unclear. The CDR3 extends over 14 amino acids. Trimming left V 2 bases short and J 0 bases short, with 5 bases between. Germline V lookup: CDR1 SGHRS, CDR2 YFSETQ. CDR3 sequence: CASSFGATNEKLFF. The CDR3 DNA sequence: TGCGCCAGCAGCTTCGGGGCAACTAATGAAAAACTGTTTTTT.

This clone appeared a few times. The chain carries TRBV6-5 and TRBJ2-7; 8 bases match TRBD1. The trim removed 5 bases at V and 3 bases at J, leaving 6 bases unmatched. CDR3 length: 14 residues. CDR1 is MNHEY, CDR2 SVGAGI, per germline. The CDR3 here is CASSRTGQIYEQYV. CDR3 coding DNA: TGTGCCAGCAGTCGGACAGGGCAGATCTACGAGCAGTACGTC.

The genes are TRBV7-7 and TRBJ2-1; no reliable D call. V lost 5 bases to trimming and J lost 4 bases, with 15 bases between them. CDR1 is SSHAT and CDR2 is FNYEAQ in the germline V gene (reference sequence). The CDR3 runs to 15 residues. The CDR3 sequence: CASSQTFALYNEQFF. CDR3 DNA: TGTGCCAGCAGCCAAACTTTCGCCCTTTACAATGAGCAGTTCTTC. The full variable domain, with the rest looked up from reference TRBV7-7 and TRBJ2-1, is GAGVSQSPRYKVTKRGQDVTLRCDPISSHATLYWYQQALGQGPEFLTYFNYEAQPDKSGLPSDRFSAERPEGSISTLTIQRTEQRDSAMYRCASSQTFALYNEQFFGPGTRLTVL.